These T cell receptor beta chains were read from a single sample in a study of blood T cell repertoires in COVID-19. Measured with immunoSEQ multiplex PCR; TCRdb has only the in-frame clones, and not every one. The repertoire holds 140,000 to 150,000 clones, with roughly 90% as singletons. The sample comprised peripheral blood. Receptors originate from a human donor in a cohort sampled during active COVID-19. CDR3s leave out the opening cysteine and the closing phenylalanine or tryptophan. The D gene is left open where the match is weak.

V gene	J gene	D gene	CDR3 protein
TRBV28	TRBJ1-1	TRBD1	ASSLGGQGIGMNTEAF
TRBV2	TRBJ1-2	-	ASSKTGLDGYT
TRBV19	TRBJ2-1	TRBD2	ASSLRTSGNEQF
TRBV5-1	TRBJ2-1	-	ASSLEINRVYNEQF
TRBV4-2	TRBJ1-2	-	ASSQDRQGASST
TRBV7-8	TRBJ2-1	-	ASSLGAGKGYNEQF
TRBV7-3	TRBJ2-2	-	ASSPHRDTGELF
TRBV19	TRBJ1-2	TRBD1	ASSRRTGGDGYT
TRBV4-3	TRBJ2-3	-	ASSQETRDTQY
TRBV7-9	TRBJ2-7	TRBD1	AVTGVYEQY
TRBV7-9	TRBJ2-1	TRBD2	ASSPRLAGGNEQF
TRBV24-1	TRBJ2-2	TRBD2	ATSDAGTSGGFTGELF
TRBV18	TRBJ1-1	-	ASSPGQGILTEAF
TRBV14	TRBJ2-1	-	ASSHLARYNEQF
TRBV7-2	TRBJ1-3	-	ASSSVAGTGNTIY
TRBV28	TRBJ2-7	TRBD1	ASTQTGGAYEQY
TRBV24-1	TRBJ2-2	-	ATSAPPANTGELF
TRBV9	TRBJ1-1	-	ASSVGTVTWNTEAF
TRBV19	TRBJ1-4	-	ASSSKKSGANEKLF
TRBV11-2	TRBJ2-3	TRBD2	ASSPYSGGATDTQY
TRBV5-1	TRBJ2-7	-	ASSRGGEQY
TRBV27	TRBJ2-5	TRBD2	ASSFGAGGKRETQY
TRBV5-1	TRBJ2-7	-	ASSSTGSSSYEQY
TRBV28	TRBJ1-1	-	ASSLNIKGEGGAVNTEAF